Each of the 25 T cell receptor beta chains below was sequenced from the same sample in a study of beta chain features in type 1 diabetes. Sequencing targeted expressed TCRB transcripts, as all isolated RNA had been reverse transcribed. Data came from immunoSEQ multiplex PCR; TCRdb stores just in-frame clones and leaves some out. The table lists under 50,000 clones, around 52% of them singletons. Sequencing input: Tregs from blood. The source is a woman under 30 in good health.

The chain is built from TRBV10-1 and TRBJ2-1; D gene uncertain. V lost 4 bases and J 5 bases, leaving 6 bases between the germline ends. The CDR3 is made up of 12 amino acids. The germline gives CDR1 WNHNN, CDR2 SYGVQD (reference sequence). The CDR3, as DNA: TGCGCCAGCAGTGGGCCAAACAATGAGCAGTTCTTC. It specifies CASSGPNNEQFF.

This clone was counted between two and nine times. J is TRBJ2-7 and V is TRBV13; D is possibly TRBD2 (6 bases). Trimming took off 7 bases at V and 2 bases at J, with 18 bases between the two ends. The CDR3 is made up of 15 amino acids. CDR1 and CDR2 (germline): PRHDT, FYEKMQ (reference sequence). CDR3 sequence reads: CASTLGPGVPYEQYF. CDR3 DNA: TGTGCCAGCACCCTAGGGCCGGGGGTCCCCTACGAGCAGTACTTC.

Sample share makes this clone medium-sized. V and J are TRBV7-2 and TRBJ1-5; a possible D gene is TRBD1 (5 bases). V lost 5 bases and J 4 bases, leaving 9 bases between the germline ends. The CDR3 runs 13 residues. CDR1 and CDR2 (germline): SGHTA, FQGNSA. CDR3 region: CASSTGRNQPQHF. In DNA form, the CDR3 reads TGTGCCAGCAGCACAGGACGGAATCAGCCCCAGCATTTT.

This chain connects TRBV7-2 to TRBJ2-7, with TRBD2 matching over 9 bases. V gave up 3 bases and J gave up 2 bases; unmatched junction bases: 8. Germline V gene lookup returns CDR1 SGHTA and CDR2 FQGNSA. This CDR3 region has 16 residues. DNA of the CDR3: TGTGCCAGCAGCTTGCGGCCCGCGGGAGGGCCCTACGAGCAGTACTTC. Translation gives CASSLRPAGGPYEQYF. Full variable domain (outside the CDR3, taken from reference TRBV7-2 and TRBJ2-7): GAGVSQSPSNKVTEKGKDVELRCDPISGHTALYWYRQSLGQGLEFLIYFQGNSAPDKSGLPSDRFSAERTGGSVSTLTIQRTQQEDSAVYLCASSLRPAGGPYEQYFGPGTRLTVT.

This clone came up a few times. The chain uses TRBV15 and TRBJ2-3; perhaps TRBD2 as D (7 bases). The CDR3 totals 16 residues. V was pared by 1 base and J by 6 bases, with 17 bases between. Per germline, CDR1 LNHNV and CDR2 YYDKDF (reference sequence). The CDR3 loop reads CATSRGGGRRDDTQYF. The DNA for the CDR3 is TGTGCCACCAGCAGAGGGGGGGGGCGACGGGACGATACGCAGTATTTT.

The chain is built from TRBV20-1 and TRBJ2-5, with D possibly being TRBD1 (6 bases). The end of the DNA is better explained by TRBJ2-7, so the J call may be wrong. Germline V CDR1 and CDR2: DFQATT, SNEGSKA (reference sequence). There are 11 residues in the CDR3. The CDR3 sequence is CSAHDRNEQYF. The DNA of the CDR3 is TGCAGTGCCCATGACAGGAACGAGCAGTACTTC.

J is TRBJ1-6 and V is TRBV10-3, with unresolved D. Trimming removed 2 bases from V and 7 bases from J, with 9 bases in between. Germline V gene lookup returns CDR1 ENHRY and CDR2 SYGVKD. This CDR3 comprises 14 residues. CDR3 loop: CAISEKTGNSPLHF. CDR3 in DNA: TGTGCCATCAGTGAGAAAACGGGAAATTCACCCCTCCACTTT.

The sample holds a few counts of this clone. The chain combines TRBV28 with TRBJ2-7; possible D gene TRBD2, 5 bases. Germline values: CDR1 MDHEN, CDR2 SYDVKM. The CDR3 extends over 14 amino acids. With 6 bases removed from V and 0 bases from J, the gap between germline ends came to 12 bases. CDR3 residues: CASSPSLSSYEQYF. The CDR3 region has the DNA TGTGCCAGCAGCCCTAGCTTATCCTCCTACGAGCAGTACTTC.

This rearrangement joins TRBV5-6 to TRBJ2-1; 8 bases map to TRBD1. Germline V lookup: CDR1 SGHDT, CDR2 YYEEEE. The CDR3 runs to 15 residues. V lost 5 bases, J lost 6 bases, and 10 bases stayed unmatched. The CDR3 spells CASSWRTGRFNEQFF. In DNA, the CDR3 is TGTGCCAGCAGTTGGAGGACAGGGCGGTTCAATGAGCAGTTCTTC.

The V gene is TRBV18, the J gene TRBJ2-3, with 9 bases fitting TRBD2. Trimming took 5 bases from V and 5 from J; bases not matched to a gene: 11. The CDR3 is 16 residues long. Per germline, CDR1 KGHSH and CDR2 LQKENI. CDR3 nucleotides: TGTGCCAGCTCATCTCTAGCGGGACGATTCGGAGATACGCAGTATTTT. This encodes CASSSLAGRFGDTQYF.

This clone came up a few times. This chain connects TRBV6-1 to TRBJ1-3; D uncertain. Germline-derived CDR1 and CDR2 are MNHNS and SASEGT. The V and J ends lost 5 bases and 3 bases respectively, with 5 bases between them. The CDR3 totals 12 residues. The CDR3 nucleotides are TGTGCCAGCAGTCGGGGTGGAAACACCATATATTTT. Translated: CASSRGGNTIYF.

The V call is TRBV15, the J call TRBJ2-1; D might be TRBD2 (5 bases). This CDR3 has 15 amino acids. Germline assignment: CDR1 LNHNV and CDR2 YYDKDF (reference sequence). V lost 0 bases and J lost 1, with 7 bases in between. The CDR3 is CATSRERASYNEQFF. CDR3 in DNA: TGTGCCACCAGCAGAGAGCGGGCTTCCTACAATGAGCAGTTCTTC.

V usage is TRBV2 and J usage is TRBJ2-2, with D possibly TRBD1 on 6 matching bases. Per the germline V gene, CDR1 is SNHLY and CDR2 is FYNNEI. The CDR3 sequence is 14 residues long. V lost 8 bases, J lost 2 bases, and 12 bases lay in between. The CDR3 DNA reads as TGTGCCAGCTGGGCCAGGGGAAACACCGGGGAGCTGTTTTTT. It specifies CASWARGNTGELFF.

There are a few counts of this clone. The chain couples TRBV6-1 to TRBJ2-1; 7 bases align to TRBD2. The V gene end was trimmed by 8 bases and the J gene end by 4 bases; junction bases not matched to a gene: 11. Germline CDR1 and CDR2: MNHNS and SASEGT. The CDR3 is 15 amino acids. In nucleotides, the CDR3 is TGTGCCAGCGCGGATGGGGGGAGGGTGTACAATGAGCAGTTCTTC. It encodes CASADGGRVYNEQFF.

This sequence joins TRBV7-9 and TRBJ1-6, with a tentative D call TRBD1 (5 bases). There are 14 residues in the CDR3. Germline V gives CDR1 SEHNR, CDR2 FQNEAQ (reference sequence). V was trimmed by 5 bases and J by 6 bases, leaving 11 bases between them. CDR3 nucleotide sequence: TGTGCCAGCAGCATAGACAGCCTTAATTCACCCCTCCACTTT. Amino acid sequence: CASSIDSLNSPLHF.

The chain joins TRBV14 to TRBJ2-1; maybe TRBD2 (5 bases). The CDR3 is 15 residues long. Trimming stripped 4 bases from V and 0 bases from J, with 10 bases between. Germline assignment: CDR1 SGHDN and CDR2 FVKESK. CDR3 protein: CASSRGLNSYNEQFF. CDR3 DNA sequence: TGTGCCAGCAGCCGAGGACTCAACTCCTACAATGAGCAGTTCTTC.

The V call is TRBV29-1, the J call TRBJ2-2; D is perhaps TRBD2 (5 bases). The CDR3 sequence is 14 residues long. Trimming took 6 bases from V and 2 from J, leaving 13 bases between them. Germline loops: CDR1 SQVTM, CDR2 ANQGSEA. This CDR3 is CSVKEGLNTGELFF. CDR3 DNA: TGCAGCGTAAAAGAGGGCCTAAACACCGGGGAGCTGTTTTTT.

On this clone itself: Its ends do not fully match the called genes, so a read error is possible. The V and J genes are TRBV7-7 and TRBJ2-7; 7 bases match TRBD1. CDR1 and CDR2 from the germline V gene are SSHAT and FNYEAQ (reference sequence). The CDR3 has 13 amino acids. The CDR3 sequence: CASSLDRDHEQYF. In nucleotides, the CDR3 is TGTGCTAGCAGCCTCGACAGGGATCACGAGCAGTACTTC.

The V and J genes are TRBV28 and TRBJ1-1; TRBD1 might be the D (5 bases). V lost 5 bases to trimming and J lost 4 bases, with 17 bases between them. The germline V gene encodes CDR1 MDHEN and CDR2 SYDVKM. The CDR3 sequence is 15 residues long. The CDR3 sequence: CASSPLGTGGTEAFF. The CDR3 DNA is TGTGCCAGCAGTCCCCTAGGTACGGGGGGCACTGAAGCTTTCTTT. The whole variable domain, filled in from reference TRBV28 and TRBJ1-1, reads DVKVTQSSRYLVKRTGEKVFLECVQDMDHENMFWYRQDPGLGLRLIYFSYDVKMKEKGDIPEGYSVSREKKERFSLILESASTNQTSMYLCASSPLGTGGTEAFFGQGTRLTVV.

The chain recombines TRBV30 with TRBJ1-6; no definite D call. The V and J ends lost 4 bases and 0 bases respectively, with 10 bases between them. The germline CDR1 and CDR2 sequences are GTSNPN and SVGIG (reference sequence). This CDR3 is 15 amino acids long. As DNA, the CDR3 is TGTGCCTGGACGCGGGGAAGCTCCTATAATTCACCCCTCCACTTT. Protein: CAWTRGSSYNSPLHF.

This chain uses TRBV5-4 with TRBJ2-3; TRBD2 aligns across 9 bases. CDR1 and CDR2 from the germline V gene are SGHNT and YYREEE (reference sequence). J lost 4 bases, V lost 4 bases, and 7 bases had no gene match. The CDR3 sequence is 15 residues long. CDR3 region: CASSRAGGRADTQYF. CDR3 DNA: TGTGCCAGCAGCCGCGCGGGAGGGAGGGCAGATACGCAGTATTTT.

This rearrangement joins TRBV5-5 to TRBJ2-7; D not resolved. There are 16 residues in the CDR3. V was shortened by 4 bases and J by 0 bases, with 17 bases between the two germline ends. CDR1 and CDR2 (germline): SGHKS, YYEKEE (reference sequence). Here the CDR3 reads CASSPGWFLTSYEQYF. The DNA of the CDR3 is TGTGCCAGCAGCCCAGGCTGGTTCCTAACCTCCTACGAGCAGTACTTC. Using reference TRBV5-5 and TRBJ2-7 for the parts outside the CDR3, the full variable domain is DAGVTQSPTHLIKTRGQQVTLRCSPISGHKSVSWYQQVLGQGPQFIFQYYEKEERGRGNFPDRFSARQFPNYSSELNVNALLLGDSALYLCASSPGWFLTSYEQYFGPGTRLTVT.

Remarks on this clone: A read error may account for a junction end that differs from germline. This rearrangement joins TRBV6-1 to TRBJ2-1; D is undetermined. CDR1 and CDR2 (germline): MNHNS, SASEGT. This CDR3 has 18 residues. This CDR3 reads CANSESTFAVSSYNEQFF. In nucleotides, the CDR3 is TGTGCCAACAGTGAATCTACGTTTGCCGTAAGCTCCTACAATGAGCAGTTCTTC.

This clone was counted a few times. This rearrangement joins TRBV7-2 to TRBJ2-1; no clear D gene. The CDR3 contains 13 residues. V lost 1 base and J 14 bases, leaving 15 bases between the germline ends. The V gene's germline CDR1 is SGHTA and CDR2 FQGNSA. CDR3 bases: TGTGCCAGCAGCTTAGTAGATGCAGGTATGAAGTTCTTC. This encodes CASSLVDAGMKFF.

The chain links TRBV19 to TRBJ2-7; the D gene is possibly TRBD1 (6 bases). Per germline, CDR1 LNHDA and CDR2 SQIVND (reference sequence). This CDR3 has 14 residues. V lost 1 base and J 5 bases, leaving 12 bases between the germline ends. CDR3 sequence (DNA): TGTGCCAGTAGTATAGGTGGCAGGGGAGACGAGCAGTACTTC. It specifies CASSIGGRGDEQYF.